This T cell receptor (beta chain) was captured in a study of siplizumab effects on memory and regulatory T cells. This CDR3 spans 13 amino acids. V gave up 5 bases and J gave up 5 bases, with 10 bases separating them. Germline lookup yields CDR1 GTSNPN and CDR2 SVGIG (reference sequence). TCRdb's table, derived via immunoSEQ multiplex PCR, lists solely in-frame clones and lacks some. The table has 80,000 to 130,000 clones, less than 95% seen once. Specimen: Tregs sorted from blood. This clonotype was obtained from a human donor in good health. This rearrangement joins TRBV30 to TRBJ2-6; a weak D match, TRBD1 (5 bases). The CDR3 DNA reads as TGTGCCTGGGGAAGACAGAGGGCCAACGTCCTGACTTTC. This gives the protein CAWGRQRANVLTF.